Below are 23 T cell receptor beta chains sequenced from a single sample in a study of shared clonotypes between healthy human individuals. Sequenced by immunoSEQ multiplex PCR; TCRdb stores in-frame clones only, minus some. This table has 2 million to 2.5 million clones, 90% to 97% appearing once. Sequences were obtained from naive CD4+ T cells sorted from blood. The subset: CD45RA+ positively selected. The source is a man between 18 and 29 years old in good health.

V and J are TRBV7-2 and TRBJ2-7; 10 nucleotides line up with TRBD2. This CDR3 contains 14 residues. The junction had 8 bases not matched to a gene; V was cut back by 5 bases and J by 7 bases. Germline-derived CDR1 and CDR2 are SGHTA and FQGNSA. The CDR3 is CASSPLAGAGEQYF. In nucleotides, the CDR3 is TGTGCCAGCAGCCCTCTAGCGGGGGCGGGGGAGCAGTACTTC. Supplemented by reference TRBV7-2 and TRBJ2-7, the full variable domain reads GAGVSQSPSNKVTEKGKDVELRCDPISGHTALYWYRQSLGQGLEFLIYFQGNSAPDKSGLPSDRFSAERTGGSVSTLTIQRTQQEDSAVYLCASSPLAGAGEQYFGPGTRLTVT.

This clone appeared a single time. The sample contains more than one DNA sequence encoding this CDR3. V is TRBV6-6 and J is TRBJ1-3; D possibly corresponds to TRBD1 (5 bases). V lost 2 bases and J lost 0, with 8 bases in between. Germline CDR1 and CDR2: MNHNY and SVGAGI (reference sequence). The CDR3 totals 15 residues. CDR3 bases: TGTGCCAGCAGTTACAGGGGAAGCTCTGGAAACACCATATATTTT. Translating it yields CASSYRGSSGNTIYF.

The chain recombines TRBV27 with TRBJ2-7, with 8 bases matching TRBD1. Trimming cost V 3 bases and J 4 bases; bases outside gene matches: 8. This CDR3 comprises 15 residues. The germline gives CDR1 MNHEY, CDR2 SMNVEV (reference sequence). CDR3 region: CASSLDGQGKYEQYF. Here the CDR3 DNA reads TGTGCCAGCAGTTTGGATGGACAGGGTAAATACGAGCAGTACTTC.

The chain links TRBV6-1 to TRBJ2-7; 9 positions match TRBD1. V was clipped by 4 bases and J by 5 bases; unmatched bases: 3. Germline V gene sequence: CDR1 MNHNS, CDR2 SASEGT. The length of the CDR3 is 13 residues. CDR3 DNA: TGTGCCAGCAGTGGGGACAGGGACGACGAGCAGTACTTC. It is translated as CASSGDRDDEQYF.

The chain employs TRBV11-2 and TRBJ2-7; D might be TRBD1 (6 bases). V was clipped by 1 base and J by 3 bases, with 10 bases between them. Germline V gene data show CDR1 as SGHAT and CDR2 as FQNNGV. This CDR3 spans 14 amino acids. The CDR3 reads CASSLGQDYYEQYF. The CDR3 nucleotides read TGTGCCAGCAGCTTAGGACAGGATTACTACGAGCAGTACTTC.

The chain employs TRBV27 and TRBJ2-5; D possibly corresponds to TRBD2 (6 bases). The CDR3 has 13 amino acids. V dropped 7 bases and J dropped 2 bases, with 11 bases sitting between them. Germline V gene lookup returns CDR1 MNHEY and CDR2 SMNVEV (reference sequence). The DNA for the CDR3 is TGTGCCAGCACTCCCCGGGGGCAAGAGACCCAGTACTTC. Translating gives CASTPRGQETQYF.

The V call is TRBV4-2, the J call TRBJ2-7; 10 bases are a match to TRBD2. The length of the CDR3 is 21 residues. The germline V gene encodes CDR1 LGHNA and CDR2 YNFKEQ. V trimming: 4 bases; J trimming: 1 base; junction bases outside the gene matches: 22. Here the CDR3 reads CASSPTHSSGSLRGGSYEQYF. Here the CDR3 DNA reads TGTGCCAGCAGCCCAACGCACTCTAGCGGGAGCCTGAGAGGGGGATCCTACGAGCAGTACTTC.

In this sample, this clone turned up a few times. This chain's CDR3 is CAISGQEGGYGYTF. DNA of the CDR3: TGTGCCATCAGTGGACAGGAGGGTGGCTATGGCTACACCTTC. This chain links TRBV10-3 with TRBJ1-2; possibly TRBD1 for D (6 bases). The CDR3 has 14 residues. Germline V gene lookup returns CDR1 ENHRY and CDR2 SYGVKD. V was clipped by 4 bases and J by 4 bases, with 13 bases between them.

The chain joins TRBV2 to TRBJ1-1, with D possibly matching TRBD1 (6 bases). V dropped 8 bases and J dropped 4 bases, with 11 bases sitting between them. Germline V gene data show CDR1 as SNHLY and CDR2 as FYNNEI. The length of the CDR3 is 12 residues. The CDR3 loop is CASGWGATEAFF. The CDR3 bases are TGTGCCAGCGGATGGGGGGCCACTGAAGCTTTCTTT. The variable domain in full, completed from reference TRBV2 and TRBJ1-1, reads EPEVTQTPSHQVTQMGQEVILRCVPISNHLYFYWYRQILGQKVEFLVSFYNNEISEKSEIFDDQFSVERPDGSNFTLKIRSTKLEDSAMYFCASGWGATEAFFGQGTRLTVV.

This clone occurred once. Distinct nucleotide sequences in the sample also encode this CDR3. V gene TRBV2 combines with J gene TRBJ2-7; 11 bases line up with TRBD2. Germline CDR1 and CDR2: SNHLY and FYNNEI. The CDR3 is 14 amino acids. Losses at the gene ends were 3 bases for V and 3 bases for J; bases not matched to a gene: 1. The CDR3 coding sequence is TGTGCCAGCAGTGACGGACTAGCGGGCTACGAGCAGTACTTC. Protein product: CASSDGLAGYEQYF.

This rearrangement joins TRBV2 to TRBJ1-2, with D tentatively TRBD1 (5 bases). The CDR3 is made up of 12 amino acids. Trimming left V 10 bases short and J 4 bases short, with 13 bases between. Looked up from germline, CDR1 is SNHLY and CDR2 is FYNNEI. This CDR3 is CAITAGIYGYTF. The CDR3 DNA reads as TGTGCCATCACGGCAGGGATCTATGGCTACACCTTC.

The genes are TRBV6-6 and TRBJ2-3; 9 positions agree with TRBD2. The CDR3 length is 16 residues. From germline, CDR1 is MNHNY and CDR2 SVGAGI (reference sequence). The junction had 12 bases not matched to a gene; V was cut back by 7 bases and J by 4 bases. The CDR3 DNA reads as TGTGCCAGCACAACCTATTTAGCGGGAGCTGCAGATACGCAGTATTTT. Translation: CASTTYLAGAADTQYF.

V usage is TRBV20-1 and J usage is TRBJ2-1; unclear D gene. Germline V gene sequence: CDR1 DFQATT, CDR2 SNEGSKA (reference sequence). The CDR3 extends over 11 amino acids. V gave up 0 bases and J gave up 14 bases, with 11 bases separating them. CDR3 protein: CSARDKGFEFF. The CDR3 DNA follows: TGCAGTGCTAGAGATAAAGGGTTTGAGTTCTTC.

V and J are TRBV7-9 and TRBJ2-7, with D possibly TRBD1 on 7 matching bases. There are 15 residues in the CDR3. Per germline, CDR1 SEHNR and CDR2 FQNEAQ (reference sequence). The V gene lost 5 bases and the J gene lost 4 bases, with 18 bases spanning the gap. This CDR3 reads CASSPPGGTAYEQYF. The CDR3 DNA sequence: TGTGCCAGCAGCCCTCCTGGGGGGACAGCATACGAGCAGTACTTC.

This clone was recorded a few times. The same CDR3 arises from other DNA sequences in this sample as well. This chain links TRBV6-6 with TRBJ1-3; D gene ambiguous. This CDR3 is built from 15 residues. The V end lost 0 bases, the J end lost 0 bases, and 6 bases lay between the germline ends. CDR1 and CDR2 (germline): MNHNY, SVGAGI (reference sequence). In nucleotides, the CDR3 is TGTGCCAGCAGTTACTCGGGGAGCTCTGGAAACACCATATATTTT. It specifies CASSYSGSSGNTIYF.

The V and J genes are TRBV10-3 and TRBJ2-5; 8 nucleotides line up with TRBD2. Germline lookup yields CDR1 ENHRY and CDR2 SYGVKD. V dropped 4 bases and J dropped 4; count of bases not matched to a gene: 5. This CDR3 comprises 14 residues. The CDR3 is CAISGGSGGETQYF. The CDR3 bases are TGTGCCATCAGTGGGGGAAGCGGGGGAGAGACCCAGTACTTC.

The chain employs TRBV5-1 and TRBJ1-1, with a possible D match to TRBD1 (6 bases). Germline V gives CDR1 SGHRS, CDR2 YFSETQ. The CDR3 spans 14 residues. Trimming left V 5 bases short and J 3 bases short, with 14 bases between. CDR3 bases: TGCGCCAGCAGGCCGGGGGGCACCTACACTGAAGCTTTCTTT. Translated: CASRPGGTYTEAFF.

In its sample, this clone was seen a few times. The chain links TRBV28 to TRBJ1-2, with TRBD1 matching over 9 bases. CDR3 size: 15 residues. Germline CDR1 is MDHEN and CDR2 is SYDVKM. Trimming cost V 6 bases and J 8 bases; bases outside gene matches: 13. In DNA, the CDR3 is TGTGCCAGCAGCCCTCCCTTGGGACAGGGTTCGGGCTACACCTTC. Its protein product is CASSPPLGQGSGYTF.

The J gene is TRBJ1-1, the V gene TRBV5-6; D call uncertain. The CDR3 consists of 13 residues. The V and J ends lost 0 bases and 9 bases respectively, with 12 bases between them. Germline V gene lookup returns CDR1 SGHDT and CDR2 YYEEEE. CDR3 DNA: TGTGCCAGCAGCTTGGTAGAGGTATCCAAAGCTTTCTTT. Translated: CASSLVEVSKAFF. The full variable domain, completed using reference TRBV5-6 and TRBJ1-1, is DAGVTQSPTHLIKTRGQQVTLRCSPKSGHDTVSWYQQALGQGPQFIFQYYEEEERQRGNFPDRFSGHQFPNYSSELNVNALLLGDSALYLCASSLVEVSKAFFGQGTRLTVV.

The gene calls are TRBV30 and TRBJ2-1; no reliable D call. There are 8 residues in the CDR3. Germline CDR1 GTSNPN, CDR2 SVGIG (reference sequence). V dropped 8 bases and J dropped 8 bases, with 4 bases sitting between them. CDR3 in DNA: TGTGCCATAGATGAGCAGTTCTTC. Its translation: CAIDEQFF. Full variable domain (outside the CDR3, taken from reference TRBV30 and TRBJ2-1): SQTIHQWPATLVQPVGSPLSLECTVEGTSNPNLYWYRQAAGRGLQLLFYSVGIGQISSEVPQNLSASRPQDRQFILSSKKLLLSDSGFYLCAIDEQFFGPGTRLTVL.

Remarks on this clone: Other nucleotide sequences from this sample produce the same CDR3. V and J are TRBV5-6 and TRBJ2-5; 8 bases agree with TRBD1. This CDR3 is built from 13 residues. CDR1 is SGHDT, CDR2 YYEEEE, per germline. V was clipped by 4 bases and J by 2 bases; unmatched bases: 1. The CDR3 loop is CASSRDRQETQYF. CDR3 coding DNA: TGTGCCAGCAGCCGGGACAGGCAAGAGACCCAGTACTTC.

This chain uses TRBV5-6 with TRBJ2-7; maybe TRBD1 (6 bases). This CDR3 spans 15 amino acids. Between the trimmed V and J ends, which lost 2 bases and 0 bases, there was a span of 12 bases. CDR1 is SGHDT, CDR2 YYEEEE, per germline. The CDR3 DNA sequence: TGTGCCAGCAGCTTTGGGGGCCCCCACTCCTACGAGCAGTACTTC. This sequence encodes CASSFGGPHSYEQYF.

The CDR3 coding sequence is TGTGCCAGCAGTTACGGTTGGGAAGCTTTCTTT. Protein: CASSYGWEAFF. The V and J genes are TRBV6-5 and TRBJ1-1, with D uncertain. The ends were cut back, 2 bases at V and 8 bases at J, with 6 bases in the middle. The germline V gene has CDR1 MNHEY and CDR2 SVGAGI. This CDR3 is built from 11 residues.